The next 9 T cell receptor beta chains were all read from a single sample in a study of cytomegalovirus exposure and HLA in healthy donors. Sequencing was performed with immunoSEQ multiplex PCR; in TCRdb, only in-frame clones are kept and a portion is missing. The sample lists 130,000 to 150,000 clones; around 88% were seen once. Source material: PBMCs. These receptor sequences come from a woman under 30 in good health and CMV-seropositive.

The rearrangement uses TRBV27 and TRBJ1-4; TRBD1 matches 8 bases. The CDR3 covers 14 residues. Germline V lookup: CDR1 MNHEY, CDR2 SMNVEV (reference sequence). J was trimmed by 5 bases and V by 10 bases; bases with no gene match: 9. The CDR3: CATRDRIGNEKLFF. In nucleotides, the CDR3 is TGTGCCACCCGGGACAGGATTGGGAATGAAAAACTGTTTTTT.

This clone was detected once. The V gene is TRBV7-8, the J gene TRBJ2-1, with 13 bases aligning to TRBD2. Trimming cost V 1 base and J 9 bases; bases outside gene matches: 6. The V gene's germline CDR1 is SGHVS and CDR2 FQNEAQ. The CDR3 is 16 amino acids. Here the CDR3 reads CASSLVGTSGVTEQFF. In nucleotides, the CDR3 is TGTGCCAGCAGCTTAGTAGGGACTAGCGGGGTTACTGAGCAGTTCTTC.

V usage is TRBV4-3 and J usage is TRBJ2-7, with D possibly matching TRBD2 (6 bases). V lost 1 base and J 5 bases, leaving 9 bases between the germline ends. The CDR3 runs to 13 residues. CDR1 and CDR2 (germline): LGHNA, YSLEER. The CDR3 nucleotides read TGCGCCAGCAGCCAAGTGCCTAGCGACGAGCAGTACTTC. It yields the protein CASSQVPSDEQYF.

The chain recombines TRBV7-3 with TRBJ1-6; 9 nucleotides match TRBD1. The V and J ends lost 5 bases and 7 bases, in that order; junction bases with no gene match: 9. CDR3 length equals 16 residues. The germline V gene has CDR1 SGHTA and CDR2 FQGTGA. CDR3 DNA sequence: TGTGCCAGCAGCCGGAACCCGGGACAGGGAAATTCACCCCTCCACTTT. Protein: CASSRNPGQGNSPLHF. Filled out from reference TRBV7-3 and TRBJ1-6, the complete variable domain reads GAGVSQTPSNKVTEKGKYVELRCDPISGHTALYWYRQSLGQGPEFLIYFQGTGAADDSGLPNDRFFAVRPEGSVSTLKIQRTERGDSAVYLCASSRNPGQGNSPLHFGNGTRLTVT.

This chain joins TRBV5-1 and TRBJ1-2, with a possible D match to TRBD1 (6 bases). Trimming stripped 2 bases from V and 8 bases from J, with 16 bases between. This CDR3 spans 14 amino acids. Germline V gene data show CDR1 as SGHRS and CDR2 as YFSETQ. CDR3 sequence: CASSLGQPAGGYTF. CDR3 DNA: TGCGCCAGCAGCTTAGGACAGCCCGCCGGCGGCTACACCTTC.

The V call is TRBV30, the J call TRBJ1-5; 9 nucleotides match TRBD1. V lost 1 base and J lost 4; bases outside the gene matches: 8. Germline CDR1 is GTSNPN and CDR2 is SVGIG (reference sequence). The CDR3 loop spans 16 amino acids. CDR3: CAWSADPGTGNQPQHF. For the CDR3, the DNA is TGTGCCTGGAGTGCCGATCCCGGGACAGGGAATCAGCCCCAGCATTTT.

The V and J genes are TRBV2 and TRBJ2-3; D is unresolved. CDR3 length: 14 residues. The germline V and J ends were trimmed by 5 bases and 5 bases, with 14 bases remaining between them. Per germline, CDR1 SNHLY and CDR2 FYNNEI. This CDR3 reads CASSPPPRLDTQYF. The CDR3 coding sequence is TGTGCCAGCAGTCCCCCCCCTCGGTTAGATACGCAGTATTTT.

This clone was detected only once. The V call is TRBV9, the J call TRBJ2-5; possibly TRBD2 for D (5 bases). The CDR3 consists of 15 residues. Trimming left V 6 bases short and J 2 bases short, with 17 bases between. Per the germline V gene, CDR1 is SGDLS and CDR2 is YYNGEE. This chain's CDR3 is CASTGSGRPQETQYF. DNA of the CDR3: TGTGCCAGCACCGGCAGCGGACGGCCACAAGAGACCCAGTACTTC.

This chain uses TRBV27 with TRBJ1-2; D may be TRBD1 (5 bases). This CDR3 spans 13 amino acids. The germline gives CDR1 MNHEY, CDR2 SMNVEV (reference sequence). Trimming removed 2 bases from V and 7 bases from J, with 11 bases in between. For the CDR3, the DNA is TGTGCCAGCAGTTTACGATTAGACAGTGGCTACACCTTC. Protein product: CASSLRLDSGYTF.